This T cell receptor beta chain was observed in a study of graft-versus-host responses after intestinal transplantation. Study at large: Isolated intestinal, liver-intestinal, or multivisceral transplants were what recipients had. General study results and limits: Investigators detected GvH clones in recipient marrow, with some emerging earlier in ileum or blood.

Generated by immunoSEQ multiplex PCR, the TCRdb table keeps only in-frame clones and is missing some. There are 30,000 to 40,000 clones in the sample; 80% to 85% occur only once, and 3.5% lies in the top ten. The V and J ends lost 5 bases and 6 bases, in that order; junction bases with no gene match: 14. Germline V gives CDR1 SGHTA, CDR2 FQGNSA. The CDR3 covers 16 residues. To note about this clone: Its cognate antigen is unknown.

This chain uses TRBV7-2 with TRBJ2-3, with 7 bases aligning to TRBD2. This clonotype originated in a human patient who received an intestinal transplant, so some T cells may come from the graft donor. Source: PBMCs, taken more than 950 days after transplant. The CDR3 sequence is CASSHHRDYRGDTQYF. For the CDR3, the DNA is TGTGCCAGCAGCCACCACCGGGACTACCGGGGGGATACGCAGTATTTT.